This T cell receptor beta chain was captured by sequencing in a study of blood T cell repertoires in COVID-19 (dated by TCRdb to about 2020). With regard to the full study: The collaborator samples originated in the United States, Italy and Spain and spanned the acute and convalescent phases of COVID-19. The prospective study material was composed of cDNA or gDNA derived from T cells, B-cell-depleted T cells, or PBMCs. The samples were drawn from the first 160 participants of the ongoing ImmuneRACE study and from 1,254 subjects provided by 6 global collaborators. Where HLA class I and class II types were available, the types were taken from metadata supplied by the sample provider, not from assay-based typing. The sample metadata nearly always contained a de-identified subject ID, COVID-19 status, age in years and sex. The dataset comprised deeply sampled blood TCRbeta repertoires from subjects exposed to, actively infected with, or recovered from COVID-19. The repertoires were made available in a free public database intended to serve as a resource for research on the immune response to SARS-CoV-2. Summary of the overall study and its limitations: How much clinical and demographic metadata was included differed by source and by participant, and the metadata was provided uncurated.

The immunoSEQ Assay, a bias-controlled multiplex PCR, was used to amplify TCRbeta CDR3 regions from genomic DNA. The source study handled its data this way. The number of nucleated cells in each sample was estimated by amplification of reference gene primers within the assay. Sequence reads were collapsed and filtered to measure the absolute abundance of every unique TCRbeta CDR3 rearrangement. For each sample, productive Simpson clonality was calculated as the square root of Simpson's diversity index over productive rearrangements. In TCRdb, the immuneACCESS table is reduced to in-frame sequences with V and J assigned. These tables do not hold every clone; where another copy was compared, an unresolved V gene accounts for under half, and the others remain unexplained. That table gives V, J and clone size, and the DNA gave D and trimming. Counted in this sample were about 180,000 clones; around 87% of them appeared once. Clones ranked in the top ten supply around 2.7% of the sample.

A word on this clone: Which antigen it targets is not known. Base-call qualities are not available, and no considerably larger clone is one nucleotide away.

The collaborating institutions used their own protocols to collect whole blood in K2EDTA tubes. For TCRbeta analysis, collaborators shipped samples as frozen whole blood, isolated PBMCs, or DNA extracted from either of those sample types. CDR1 and CDR2 are read off the germline V gene as MGHRA and YSYEKL. Trimming takes 2 bases off V and 2 bases off J; junction bases not matched to a gene: 5. The CDR3 runs 15 residues from the cysteine to the phenylalanine. The only DNA kept is the CDR3, 45 bases in frame from the first base. The sequenced sample consisted of peripheral blood. The V and J genes are TRBV4-1 and TRBJ2-7, with 8 bases in between that match TRBD2. The receptor comes from a man aged 40-49 years with active or convalescent COVID-19. At the DNA level, the sequence is TGCGCCAGCAGCCAAAATAGCGGGGCCCCCTACGAGCAGTACTTC. This is translated as CASSQNSGAPYEQYF.